The rows below give T cell receptor beta chains drawn from one sample of a study of prognosis after radiotherapy for stage I lung cancer. From the multiplex PCR reads, TCRdb called clonotypes with MiXCR, one entry per CDR3 protein. The sample carries 15,000 to 20,000 distinct CDR3 sequences, approximately 30% recorded once. Sequencing was performed on PBMCs, taken before or after stereotactic body radiation therapy (not recorded which). These receptors were obtained from a donor older than 45 with non-small cell lung cancer. CDR3s include the opening cysteine and the closing phenylalanine or tryptophan.

cdr3_aa	v_call	j_call
CASSPGPVKGYTF	TRBV19	TRBJ1-2
CASSSGHANTGELFF	TRBV5-1	TRBJ2-2
CASSLGDSSYEQYF	TRBV7-9	TRBJ2-7
CSAIPRGGGAQMNTEAFF	TRBV20-1	TRBJ1-1
CAISERQGRDGYTF	TRBV10-3	TRBJ1-2
CASSQVLRASGRYEQFF	TRBV14	TRBJ2-1
CASSLVAGSNEQFF	TRBV11-3	TRBJ2-1
CASSDPGTSGRRNEQFF	TRBV25-1	TRBJ2-1
CASSPRTGFVDEQYF	TRBV7-8	TRBJ2-7
CSAGDWKGSGYTF	TRBV20-1	TRBJ1-2
CASSSDRGNSPLHF	TRBV19	TRBJ1-6
CASSQDLSRSSLNEQFF	TRBV4-1	TRBJ2-1
CASTPVPGQGPYGYTF	TRBV10-2	TRBJ1-2
CASSLMSSGLAEQETQYF	TRBV7-2	TRBJ2-5
CASSSRSEAFF	TRBV13	TRBJ1-1
CASSFLLAGQNTVELFF	TRBV28	TRBJ2-2
CASSYGPNSGNTIYF	TRBV6-5	TRBJ1-3
CASRGRFYEYEQYF	TRBV7-8	TRBJ2-7
CASSQVPGALGYTF	TRBV2	TRBJ1-2
CSARQGTNYGYTF	TRBV20-1	TRBJ1-2
CASSLIPGVEQFF	TRBV7-9	TRBJ2-1
CASSARGQSNQPQHF	TRBV6-2/TRBV6-3	TRBJ1-5
CASSSGNTVYF	TRBV11-1	TRBJ1-3
CASTPGQGTYEQYF	TRBV7-9	TRBJ2-7
CAISDQASGVYNEQFF	TRBV10-3	TRBJ2-1
CAIRDRAGTSGSNEQFF	TRBV10-3	TRBJ2-1
CASSQGTRRGDTQYF	TRBV14	TRBJ2-3
CASSLYGNTIYF	TRBV7-9	TRBJ1-3
CASSFDSRYTQYF	TRBV28	TRBJ2-3